A selection of T cell receptor beta chains follows, all from one sample in a study of shared clonotypes between healthy human individuals. Profiled with immunoSEQ multiplex PCR; TCRdb holds only in-frame clones, not every one. The sample includes about 730,000 clones, roughly 72% of them seen just once. The material sequenced was memory CD4+ T cells sorted from blood. Every receptor here comes from a woman aged 25 to 45 in good health. The CDR3 runs from the conserved cysteine through the conserved F or W. D genes are given only for firm matches. Some rows mark clone size as missing; the rest say once, few, many or name a class of expanded clone.

clone size | J gene | D gene | V gene | CDR3 protein | CDR3 DNA
- | TRBJ2-7 | - | TRBV7-9 | CASSPRRSSYEQYF | TGTGCCAGCAGCCCTAGGAGGAGCTCCTACGAGCAGTACTTC
- | TRBJ2-2 | TRBD2 | TRBV27 | CASTPWGEGNTGELFF | TGTGCCAGCACTCCCTGGGGGGAGGGCAACACCGGGGAGCTGTTTTTT
- | TRBJ2-3 | - | TRBV9 | CASSVQGAGTDTQYF | TGTGCCAGCAGCGTCCAGGGTGCCGGCACAGATACGCAGTATTTT
- | TRBJ2-5 | TRBD1 | TRBV27 | CASGPGTGRVETQYF | TGTGCCAGCGGACCCGGGACAGGGAGAGTAGAGACCCAGTACTTC
- | TRBJ1-2 | - | TRBV28 | CASSSGARHYGYTF | TGTGCCAGCAGTTCCGGGGCCAGGCATTATGGCTACACCTTC
- | TRBJ2-1 | TRBD2 | TRBV28 | CASSLWTSGSGYNEQFF | TGTGCCAGCAGTCTCTGGACTAGCGGGAGCGGTTACAATGAGCAGTTCTTC
- | TRBJ2-2 | - | TRBV4-1 | CASSHIAGSNTGELFF | TGCGCCAGCAGCCACATTGCGGGATCGAACACCGGGGAGCTGTTTTTT
- | TRBJ2-5 | - | TRBV6-1 | CASSETLAKTQYF | TGTGCCAGCAGTGAGACCTTGGCCAAGACCCAGTACTTC
once | TRBJ2-1 | - | TRBV7-3 | CASSPNKGLVPEQFF | TGTGCCAGCAGCCCCAACAAGGGGCTAGTCCCTGAGCAGTTCTTC
- | TRBJ2-7 | TRBD1 | TRBV28 | CASSLSWAGGGYEQYF | TGTGCCAGCAGTTTAAGTTGGGCAGGGGGCGGCTACGAGCAGTACTTC
- | TRBJ1-2 | - | TRBV5-6 | CASSLRRQSNYGYTF | TGTGCCAGCAGCTTGCGCCGACAAAGTAACTATGGCTACACCTTC
- | TRBJ1-1 | TRBD1 | TRBV7-8 | CASSPGQGALAFF | TGTGCCAGCAGCCCGGGACAGGGGGCGTTAGCTTTCTTT
- | TRBJ2-4 | - | TRBV28 | CASSLYGGGLAKNIQYF | TGTGCCAGCAGTTTATATGGGGGTGGGCTAGCCAAAAACATTCAGTACTTC
- | TRBJ1-1 | - | TRBV5-1 | CASSAMDTEAFF | TGCGCCAGCAGCGCCATGGACACTGAAGCTTTCTTT
- | TRBJ2-7 | - | TRBV10-2 | CASSPGRAVYEQYF | TGCGCCAGCAGCCCGGGGAGAGCGGTCTACGAGCAGTACTTC
- | TRBJ2-4 | - | TRBV7-2 | CASSLSEENIQYF | TGTGCCAGCAGCTTATCGGAGGAAAACATTCAGTACTTC
- | TRBJ2-3 | TRBD2 | TRBV5-4 | CASSPGTSGTDTQYF | TGTGCCAGCAGCCCCGGGACTAGCGGCACAGATACGCAGTATTTT
- | TRBJ2-2 | - | TRBV5-1 | CASTLRPGATSNTGELFF | TGCGCCAGCACGTTAAGACCGGGGGCTACCTCGAACACCGGGGAGCTGTTTTTT
- | TRBJ2-1 | - | TRBV25-1 | CASSGETSFSYNEQFF | TGTGCCAGCAGTGGCGAGACTAGTTTCTCCTACAATGAGCAGTTCTTC
- | TRBJ2-3 | - | TRBV30 | CAWGTRGNTDTQYF | TGTGCCTGGGGGACTCGAGGAAACACAGATACGCAGTATTTT
- | TRBJ1-2 | TRBD1 | TRBV7-9 | CASSRTHRDRVFYGYTF | TGTGCCAGCAGCCGAACCCACCGGGACAGGGTTTTTTATGGCTACACCTTC
- | TRBJ1-1 | - | TRBV28 | CASSLYTTGRGNTEAFF | TGTGCCAGCAGTTTATACACGACGGGACGGGGGAACACTGAAGCTTTCTTT
few | TRBJ2-3 | - | TRBV25-1 | CASSESRGWTDTQYF | TGTGCCAGCAGTGAATCGAGGGGTTGGACAGATACGCAGTATTTT
- | TRBJ2-2 | - | TRBV27 | CASSSSNTGELFF | TGTGCCAGCAGTTCCTCGAACACCGGGGAGCTGTTTTTT
many | TRBJ2-7 | TRBD1 | TRBV6-6 | CASKMGQGSYEQYF | TGTGCCAGCAAAATGGGACAGGGGAGTTACGAGCAGTACTTC